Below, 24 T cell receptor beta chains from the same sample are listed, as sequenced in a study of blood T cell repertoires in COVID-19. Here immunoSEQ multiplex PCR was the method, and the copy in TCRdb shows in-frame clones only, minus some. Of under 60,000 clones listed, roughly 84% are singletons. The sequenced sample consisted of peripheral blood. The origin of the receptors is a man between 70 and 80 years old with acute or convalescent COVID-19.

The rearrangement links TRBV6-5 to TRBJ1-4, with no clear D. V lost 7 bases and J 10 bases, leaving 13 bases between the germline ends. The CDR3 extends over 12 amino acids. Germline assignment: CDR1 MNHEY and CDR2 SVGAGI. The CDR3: CASKNGRGKLFF. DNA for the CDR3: TGTGCCAGCAAGAATGGCCGGGGAAAACTGTTTTTT.

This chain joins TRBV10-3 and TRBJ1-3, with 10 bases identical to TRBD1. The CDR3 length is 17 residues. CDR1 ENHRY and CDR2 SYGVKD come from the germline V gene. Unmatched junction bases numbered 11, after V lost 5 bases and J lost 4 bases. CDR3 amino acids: CAISRDRGPAAGNTIYF. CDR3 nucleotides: TGTGCCATCAGTAGAGACAGGGGGCCTGCCGCGGGAAACACCATATATTTT.

The CDR3 spells CASFLSGSSYNEQFF. The DNA for the CDR3 is TGTGCCAGCTTCCTTAGCGGGAGCTCCTACAATGAGCAGTTCTTC. V and J are TRBV18 and TRBJ2-1; 9 bases align to TRBD2. Germline V gene lookup returns CDR1 KGHSH and CDR2 LQKENI. This CDR3 region has 15 residues. Losses at the gene ends were 7 bases for V and 0 bases for J; bases not matched to a gene: 4.

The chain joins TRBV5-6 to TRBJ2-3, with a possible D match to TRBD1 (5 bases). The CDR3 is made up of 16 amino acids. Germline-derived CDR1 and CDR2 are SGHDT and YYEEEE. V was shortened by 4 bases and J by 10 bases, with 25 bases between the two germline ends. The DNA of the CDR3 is TGTGCCAGCAGCCTGGGGCGCCAGGTAGGTAAGGTGGCGCAGTATTTT. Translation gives CASSLGRQVGKVAQYF.

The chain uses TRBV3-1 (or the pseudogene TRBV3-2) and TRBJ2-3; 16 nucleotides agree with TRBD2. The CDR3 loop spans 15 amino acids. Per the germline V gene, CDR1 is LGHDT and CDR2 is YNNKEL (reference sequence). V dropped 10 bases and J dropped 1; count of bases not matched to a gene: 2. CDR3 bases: TGTGCCACAGGGACTAGCGGGGGGGGCACAGATACGCAGTATTTT. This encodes CATGTSGGGTDTQYF.

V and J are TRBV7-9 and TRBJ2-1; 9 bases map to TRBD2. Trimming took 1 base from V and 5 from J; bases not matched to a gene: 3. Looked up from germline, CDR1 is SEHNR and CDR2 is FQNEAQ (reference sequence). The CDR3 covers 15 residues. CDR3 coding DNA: TGTGCCAGCAGCTTAGAGGGACTAGCTAACAATGAGCAGTTCTTC. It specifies CASSLEGLANNEQFF.

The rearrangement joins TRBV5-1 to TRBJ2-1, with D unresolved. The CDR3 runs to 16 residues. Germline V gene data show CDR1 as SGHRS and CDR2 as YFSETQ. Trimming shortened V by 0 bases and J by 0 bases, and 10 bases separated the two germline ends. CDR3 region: CASSLVPGNSYNEQFF. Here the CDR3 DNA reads TGCGCCAGCAGCTTGGTTCCGGGTAACTCCTACAATGAGCAGTTCTTC.

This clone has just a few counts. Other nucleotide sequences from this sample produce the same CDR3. The CDR3 region is CASSVREGSSTDTQYF. CDR3 DNA: TGTGCCAGCAGCGTACGGGAGGGATCTAGCACAGATACGCAGTATTTT. The chain recombines TRBV9 with TRBJ2-3, with 8 bases matching TRBD2. Germline trimming cut 1 base from V and 0 bases from J; bases unmatched to any gene: 4. Germline V CDR1 and CDR2: SGDLS, YYNGEE. CDR3 size: 16 residues.

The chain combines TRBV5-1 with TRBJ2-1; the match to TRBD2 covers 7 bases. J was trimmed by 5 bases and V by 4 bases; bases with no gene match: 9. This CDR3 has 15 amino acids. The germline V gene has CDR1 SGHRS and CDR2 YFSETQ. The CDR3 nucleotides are TGCGCCAGCAGCGTGGAGGGGAGGGACCACAATGAGCAGTTCTTC. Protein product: CASSVEGRDHNEQFF.

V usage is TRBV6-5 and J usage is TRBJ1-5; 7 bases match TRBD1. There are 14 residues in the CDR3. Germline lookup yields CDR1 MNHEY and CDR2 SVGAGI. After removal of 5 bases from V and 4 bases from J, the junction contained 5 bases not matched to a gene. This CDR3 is CASSQGQWNQPQHF. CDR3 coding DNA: TGTGCCAGCAGTCAGGGACAGTGGAATCAGCCCCAGCATTTT.

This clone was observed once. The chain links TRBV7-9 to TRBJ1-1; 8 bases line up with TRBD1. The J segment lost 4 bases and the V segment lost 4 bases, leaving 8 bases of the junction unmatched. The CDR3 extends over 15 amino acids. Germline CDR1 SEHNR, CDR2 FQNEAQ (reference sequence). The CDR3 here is CASSSGGANPTEAFF. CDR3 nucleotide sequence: TGTGCCAGCAGCTCAGGGGGCGCGAATCCCACTGAAGCTTTCTTT.

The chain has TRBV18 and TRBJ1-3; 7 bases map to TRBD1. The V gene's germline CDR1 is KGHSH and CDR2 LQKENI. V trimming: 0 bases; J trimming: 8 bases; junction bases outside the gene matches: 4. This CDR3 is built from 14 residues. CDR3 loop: CASSPPTGQDTIYF. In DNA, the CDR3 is TGTGCCAGCTCACCACCGACAGGGCAAGACACCATATATTTT. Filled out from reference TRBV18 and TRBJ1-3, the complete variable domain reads NAGVMQNPRHLVRRRGQEARLRCSPMKGHSHVYWYRQLPEEGLKFMVYLQKENIIDESGMPKERFSAEFPKEGPSILRIQQVVRGDSAAYFCASSPPTGQDTIYFGEGSWLTVV.

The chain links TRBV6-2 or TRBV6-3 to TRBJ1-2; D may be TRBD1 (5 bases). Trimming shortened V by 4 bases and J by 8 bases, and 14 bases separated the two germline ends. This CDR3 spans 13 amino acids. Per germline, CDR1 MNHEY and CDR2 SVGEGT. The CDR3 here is CASSFLGDSGYTF. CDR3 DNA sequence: TGTGCCAGCAGTTTTCTAGGGGATTCGGGCTACACCTTC.

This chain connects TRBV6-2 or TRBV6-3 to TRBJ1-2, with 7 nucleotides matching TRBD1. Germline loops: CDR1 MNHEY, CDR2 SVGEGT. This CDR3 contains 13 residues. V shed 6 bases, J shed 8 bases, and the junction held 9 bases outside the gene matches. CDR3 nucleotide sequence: TGTGCCAGCAGCTTTTCGGGGACAGTAGGCTACACCTTC. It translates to CASSFSGTVGYTF.

The chain's CDR3 is CASSSTGTKSPLHF. In DNA form, the CDR3 reads TGTGCCAGCAGTTCAACAGGAACTAAATCACCCCTCCACTTT. The chain combines TRBV6-5 with TRBJ1-6, with D perhaps matching TRBD1 (5 bases). V shed 4 bases and J shed 10 bases, with 14 bases lying between them. Germline assignment: CDR1 MNHEY and CDR2 SVGAGI. This CDR3 is built from 14 residues.

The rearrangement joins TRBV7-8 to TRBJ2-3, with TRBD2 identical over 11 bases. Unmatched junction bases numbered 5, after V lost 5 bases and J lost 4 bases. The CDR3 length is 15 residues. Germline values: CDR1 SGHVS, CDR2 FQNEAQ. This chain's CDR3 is CASSLRSGRADTQYF. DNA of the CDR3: TGTGCCAGCAGCCTCCGTAGCGGGAGGGCAGATACGCAGTATTTT. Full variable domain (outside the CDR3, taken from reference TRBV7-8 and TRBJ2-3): GAGVSQSPRYKVAKRGQDVALRCDPISGHVSLFWYQQALGQGPEFLTYFQNEAQLDKSGLPSDRFFAERPEGSVSTLKIQRTQQEDSAVYLCASSLRSGRADTQYFGPGTRLTVL.

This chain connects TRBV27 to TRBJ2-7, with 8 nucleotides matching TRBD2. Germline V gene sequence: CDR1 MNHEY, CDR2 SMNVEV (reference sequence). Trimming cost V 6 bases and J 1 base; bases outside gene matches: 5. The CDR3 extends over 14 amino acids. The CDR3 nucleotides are TGTGCCAGCAGCCGGGGGGGCCGATCCTACGAGCAGTACTTC. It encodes CASSRGGRSYEQYF.

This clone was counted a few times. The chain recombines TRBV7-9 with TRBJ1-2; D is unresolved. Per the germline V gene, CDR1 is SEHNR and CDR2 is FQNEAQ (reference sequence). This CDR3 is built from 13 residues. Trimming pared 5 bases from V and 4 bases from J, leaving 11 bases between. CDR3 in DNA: TGTGCCAGCAGCATACAGAGAGTCTATGGCTACACCTTC. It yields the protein CASSIQRVYGYTF.

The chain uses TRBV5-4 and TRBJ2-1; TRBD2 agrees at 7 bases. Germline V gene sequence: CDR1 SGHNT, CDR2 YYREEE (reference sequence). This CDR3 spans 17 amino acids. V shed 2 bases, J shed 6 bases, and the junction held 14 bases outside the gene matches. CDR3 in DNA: TGTGCCAGCAGCTTAAGGGCCAGCGGGATTCGGGGCAATGAGCAGTTCTTC. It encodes CASSLRASGIRGNEQFF.

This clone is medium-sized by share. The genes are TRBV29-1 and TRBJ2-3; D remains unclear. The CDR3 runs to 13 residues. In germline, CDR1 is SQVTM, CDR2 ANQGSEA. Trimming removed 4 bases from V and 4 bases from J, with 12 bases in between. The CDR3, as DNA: TGCAGCGTTGGGCGGCGCCGGGCAGATACGCAGTATTTT. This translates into CSVGRRRADTQYF.

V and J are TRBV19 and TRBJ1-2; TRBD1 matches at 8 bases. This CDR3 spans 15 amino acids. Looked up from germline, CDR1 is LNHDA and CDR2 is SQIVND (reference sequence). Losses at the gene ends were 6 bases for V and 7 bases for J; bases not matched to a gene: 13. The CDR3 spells CASSKTRQGMSGYTF. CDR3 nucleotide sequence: TGTGCCAGTAGCAAAACCCGACAGGGGATGTCTGGCTACACCTTC. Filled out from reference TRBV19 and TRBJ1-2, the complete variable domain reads DGGITQSPKYLFRKEGQNVTLSCEQNLNHDAMYWYRQDPGQGLRLIYYSQIVNDFQKGDIAEGYSVSREKKESFPLTVTSAQKNPTAFYLCASSKTRQGMSGYTFGSGTRLTVV.

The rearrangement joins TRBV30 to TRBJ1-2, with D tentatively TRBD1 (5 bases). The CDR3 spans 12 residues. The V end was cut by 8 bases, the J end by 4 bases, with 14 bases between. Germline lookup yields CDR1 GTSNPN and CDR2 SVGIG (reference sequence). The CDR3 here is CAGSPRAYGYTF. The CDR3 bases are TGTGCCGGTAGTCCCAGGGCCTATGGCTACACCTTC.

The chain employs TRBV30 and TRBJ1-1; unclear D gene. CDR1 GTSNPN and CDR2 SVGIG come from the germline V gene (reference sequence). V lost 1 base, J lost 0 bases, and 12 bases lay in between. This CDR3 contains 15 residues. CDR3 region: CAWSATTRLNTEAFF. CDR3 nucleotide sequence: TGTGCCTGGAGTGCGACGACCAGGTTGAACACTGAAGCTTTCTTT.

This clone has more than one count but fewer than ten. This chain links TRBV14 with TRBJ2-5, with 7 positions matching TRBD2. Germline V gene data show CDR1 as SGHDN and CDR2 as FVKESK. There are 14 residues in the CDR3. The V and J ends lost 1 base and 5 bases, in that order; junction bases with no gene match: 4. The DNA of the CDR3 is TGTGCCAGCAGCCAAGTAGGGGAGGGGGAGACCCAGTACTTC. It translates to CASSQVGEGETQYF.